A selection of T cell receptor beta chains follows, all from one sample in a study of blood T cell repertoires in COVID-19. Assay used: immunoSEQ multiplex PCR; TCRdb lists only in-frame clones, some missing. This table holds approximately 150,000 clones, about 89% found once. The sequenced sample consisted of PBMCs or T cells enriched from blood (not recorded which). These receptors came from a man in his 60s who had recovered from COVID-19. Both conserved end residues are part of each CDR3. The order of the fields is V gene, D gene, J gene, CDR3 protein. The D gene is left open where the match is weak.

TRBV28	NA	TRBJ2-7	CASSFASYEQYF
TRBV9	TRBD1	TRBJ1-4	CASSGGQATNEKLFF
TRBV19	NA	TRBJ2-7	CASSISMLPGYEQYF
TRBV5-4	NA	TRBJ1-2	CASSLARQAYGYTF
TRBV27	NA	TRBJ2-7	CASSLYEQYF
TRBV7-9	TRBD1	TRBJ1-5	CASSGADRAGEPQHF
TRBV12-3/TRBV12-4	NA	TRBJ1-5	CASNFNSGQPQHF
TRBV11-1	NA	TRBJ2-1	CASSFQDSSYNEQFF
TRBV7-9	NA	TRBJ1-2	CASSLESIRQNYGYTF
TRBV19	TRBD1	TRBJ2-4	CASSSAGGAKNIQYF
TRBV4-1	NA	TRBJ1-2	CASSQDGVGLRLGGYTF
TRBV11-2	TRBD2	TRBJ2-7	CASSFGSSGSEQYF
TRBV15	NA	TRBJ2-5	CATSSVRPAPQETQYF
TRBV30	TRBD1	TRBJ2-7	CAWRSPGQGYEQYF
TRBV19	NA	TRBJ1-1	CASSIGGRFTEAFF
TRBV4-1	NA	TRBJ1-1	CASIASFSGENTEAFF
TRBV7-8	NA	TRBJ1-5	CASSLFGLNQPQHF
TRBV5-1	TRBD2	TRBJ2-1	CASSVSGRAFDEQFF
TRBV9	TRBD2	TRBJ2-7	CASSVGSLAGVGEQYF
TRBV18	NA	TRBJ1-2	CASSGTPDTDYGYTF
TRBV24-1	TRBD1	TRBJ2-5	CATSDGTGLGETQYF
TRBV30	TRBD2	TRBJ2-1	CAWGGTSGFYNEQFF